This TCR beta chain was identified during a study of post-analysis software for immune sequencing data. Across the whole study: Disease courses included relapsing-remitting, secondary progressive and progressive-relapsing multiple sclerosis.

The study's findings and limits: Samples from a shared batch, those prepared together, strongly co-clustered by F measure. The study found significantly lower normalized Chao1 diversity in multiple sclerosis patients than in controls. Roughly 5 TRBV segments (TRBV5-6, TRBV5-1 and TRBV20-1 among them) occurred more frequently in patients than in controls.

Presence of unique molecular identifiers characterized the TCR beta cDNA libraries. When about 1 to 11 million T cells were used, they gave 500,000 or so cDNA molecules. TCRdb ran MiXCR on the PCR reads and lists one entry per CDR3 protein. The data contain around 260,000 distinct CDR3 sequences, 35% to 40% of them singletons. The CDR3 loop spans 15 amino acids. V gave up 5 bases and J gave up 4 bases, with 17 bases separating them. Many counts were recorded for this clonotype. Its specificity is unknown. The TCR sequence derives from a girl between 10 and 17 years old with multiple sclerosis. Sequenced input: blood. V and J are TRBV12-3 or TRBV12-4 and TRBJ1-1; D possibly corresponds to TRBD1 (6 bases). CDR3 amino acids: CASSATGGPSTEAFF. The DNA for the CDR3 is TGTGCCAGCAGTGCCACCGGGGGCCCCAGCACTGAAGCTTTCTTT.